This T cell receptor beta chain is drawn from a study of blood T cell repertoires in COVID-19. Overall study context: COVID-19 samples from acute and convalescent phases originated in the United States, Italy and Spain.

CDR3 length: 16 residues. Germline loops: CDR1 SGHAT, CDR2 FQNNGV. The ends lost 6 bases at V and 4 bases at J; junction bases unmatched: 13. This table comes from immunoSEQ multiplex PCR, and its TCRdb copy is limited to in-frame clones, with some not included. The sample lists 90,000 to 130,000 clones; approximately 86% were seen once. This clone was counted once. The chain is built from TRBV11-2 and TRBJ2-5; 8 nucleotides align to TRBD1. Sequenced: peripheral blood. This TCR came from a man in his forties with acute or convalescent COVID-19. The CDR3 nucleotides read TGTGCCAGCAGTCCTCAGGGGGCTAACCCCCGAGAGACCCAGTACTTC. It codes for CASSPQGANPRETQYF.